This T cell receptor beta chain was obtained from a study of CD8 T cells in ankylosing spondylitis. V lost 4 bases, J lost 7 bases, and 10 bases stayed unmatched. Germline assignment: CDR1 SGDLS and CDR2 YYNGEE. This CDR3 is 15 amino acids long. At least ten counts were recorded for this clonotype. Its antigen is unknown. Study-level results: A TCR beta motif made of under 10 highly homologous variants seemed typical of ankylosing spondylitis blood. Some of the motif variants had earlier been found in reactive arthritis patients' fluid and blood.

Researchers built TCR beta libraries using quantitative 5'-RACE with molecular barcodes. TCRdb used MiXCR to reprocess the 5' RACE reads, holding one entry per CDR3 protein. In the table there are 7,500 to 10,000 distinct CDR3 sequences, roughly 6% of which are singletons. V and J are TRBV9 and TRBJ2-1; 8 bases align to TRBD2. The sequencing input was blood, either unsorted or a sorted T cell fraction (not recorded which). The source of this sequence is a female donor with ankylosing spondylitis or in good health (not recorded which). CDR3: CASSPRTGGRNEQFF. The CDR3 DNA reads as TGTGCCAGCAGCCCTCGTACGGGGGGGAGGAATGAGCAGTTCTTC.